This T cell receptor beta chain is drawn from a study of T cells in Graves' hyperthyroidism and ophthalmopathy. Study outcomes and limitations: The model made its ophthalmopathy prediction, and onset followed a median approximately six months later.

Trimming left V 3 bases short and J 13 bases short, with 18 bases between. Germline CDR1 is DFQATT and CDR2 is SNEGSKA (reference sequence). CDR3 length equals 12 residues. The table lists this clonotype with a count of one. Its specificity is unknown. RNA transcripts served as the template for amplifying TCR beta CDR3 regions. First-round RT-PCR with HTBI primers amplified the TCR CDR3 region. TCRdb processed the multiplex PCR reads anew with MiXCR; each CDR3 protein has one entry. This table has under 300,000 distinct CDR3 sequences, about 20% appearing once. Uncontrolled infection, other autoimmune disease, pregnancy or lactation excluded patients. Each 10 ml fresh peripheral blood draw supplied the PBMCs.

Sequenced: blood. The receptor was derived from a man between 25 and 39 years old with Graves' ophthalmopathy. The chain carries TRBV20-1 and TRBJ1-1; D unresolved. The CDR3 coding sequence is TGCAGTGCTAGTCCTCCGGGCCTCATGGTTTTCTTT. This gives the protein CSASPPGLMVFF.